The entry that follows covers one T cell receptor beta chain sequence. The source of the sample is a study of OX40 agonist ivuxolimab in advanced cancers. Study overall: At 0.01 to 10 mg/kg, ivuxolimab was administered intravenously to patients every 2 weeks. Enrollees could have had prior anti-PD-1, anti-PD-L1 or anti-CTLA-4 therapy, which about 40% had received. Recorded diagnoses for dose-escalation patients were hepatocellular carcinoma, melanoma, renal cell or head and neck cancer.

Assay used: immunoSEQ multiplex PCR; TCRdb lists only in-frame clones, some missing. Of about 61,000 clones listed, 92% are singletons. V was trimmed by 1 base and J by 7 bases, leaving 7 bases between them. The CDR3 length is 12 residues. Germline assignment: CDR1 SGHNT and CDR2 YENEEA. The specimen was CD4+ or CD8+ T cells sorted from blood, collected in a trial of the OX40 agonist ivuxolimab. V gene TRBV11-3 combines with J gene TRBJ1-1; D not certain. The receptor's source is an adult with an advanced solid tumor such as melanoma, head and neck, liver or kidney cancer. The CDR3 DNA is TGTGCCAGCAGCTTAGGAGAAGGTGAAGCTTTCTTT. Its translation is CASSLGEGEAFF.